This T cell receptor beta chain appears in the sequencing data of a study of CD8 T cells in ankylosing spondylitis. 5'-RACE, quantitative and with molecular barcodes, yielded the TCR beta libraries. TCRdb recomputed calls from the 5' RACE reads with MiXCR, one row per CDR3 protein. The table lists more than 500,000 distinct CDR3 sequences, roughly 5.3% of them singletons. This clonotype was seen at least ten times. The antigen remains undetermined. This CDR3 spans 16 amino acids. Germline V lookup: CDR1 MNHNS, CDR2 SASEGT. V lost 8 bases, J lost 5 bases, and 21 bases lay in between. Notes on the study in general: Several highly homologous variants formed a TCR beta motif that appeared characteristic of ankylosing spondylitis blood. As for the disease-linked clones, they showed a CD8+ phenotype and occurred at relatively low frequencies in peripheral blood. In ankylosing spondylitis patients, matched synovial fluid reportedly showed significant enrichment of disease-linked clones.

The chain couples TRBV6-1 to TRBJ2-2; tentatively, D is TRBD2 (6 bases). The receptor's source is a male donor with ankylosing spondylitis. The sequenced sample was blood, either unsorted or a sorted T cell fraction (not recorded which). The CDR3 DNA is TGTGCCAGCTCTGAGCTGGAGGCAGGGAGGACCGGGGAGCTGTTTTTT. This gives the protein CASSELEAGRTGELFF.